These T cell receptor beta chains were read from a single sample in a study of shared clonotypes between healthy human individuals. This table comes from immunoSEQ multiplex PCR, and its TCRdb copy is limited to in-frame clones, with some not included. The sample lists 1.5 million to 2.5 million clones; approximately 95% were seen once. Material: naive CD8+ T cells sorted from blood. The receptors were sampled from a man aged 18 to 30 in good health. CDR3s include the opening cysteine and the closing phenylalanine or tryptophan. D genes are given only for firm matches. Where a row states a size, it is once, few, many or the class of an expanded clone; other rows omit it.

cdr3_aa: CASSSTGGAFF
cdr3_nt: TGTGCCAGCAGTTCCACGGGGGGAGCTTTCTTT
clone_size: .
v_call: TRBV6-5
j_call: TRBJ1-1
d_call: .

cdr3_aa: CASSAWYTDTQYF
cdr3_nt: TGTGCCAGCAGCGCTTGGTACACAGATACGCAGTATTTT
clone_size: .
v_call: TRBV14
j_call: TRBJ2-3
d_call: .

cdr3_aa: CAWSAQMETEAFF
cdr3_nt: TGTGCCTGGAGTGCACAGATGGAGACTGAAGCTTTCTTT
clone_size: .
v_call: TRBV30
j_call: TRBJ1-1
d_call: .

cdr3_aa: CASSQEQGASVWTNEKLFF
cdr3_nt: TGCGCCAGCAGCCAAGAACAGGGGGCGTCTGTATGGACTAATGAAAAACTGTTTTTT
clone_size: .
v_call: TRBV4-1
j_call: TRBJ1-4
d_call: TRBD1

cdr3_aa: CAWSGSGVSNQPQHF
cdr3_nt: TGTGCCTGGAGTGGTTCGGGGGTGAGCAATCAGCCCCAGCATTTT
clone_size: .
v_call: TRBV30
j_call: TRBJ1-5
d_call: .

cdr3_aa: CASSTESSTGRFTEAFF
cdr3_nt: TGTGCCAGCAGCACCGAGTCATCGACAGGCAGATTTACTGAAGCTTTCTTT
clone_size: .
v_call: TRBV6-7
j_call: TRBJ1-1
d_call: .

cdr3_aa: CASSLSGTGGETQYF
cdr3_nt: TGTGCCAGCAGTTTATCGGGGACAGGGGGAGAGACCCAGTACTTC
clone_size: few
v_call: TRBV27
j_call: TRBJ2-5
d_call: TRBD1

cdr3_aa: CASSLKDRRTYEQYF
cdr3_nt: TGTGCCAGCAGCTTAAAGGACAGGAGAACCTACGAGCAGTACTTC
clone_size: .
v_call: TRBV7-9
j_call: TRBJ2-7
d_call: TRBD1

cdr3_aa: CASSSREINTEAFF
cdr3_nt: TGTGCCAGTAGTTCCCGGGAGATAAACACTGAAGCTTTCTTT
clone_size: .
v_call: TRBV19
j_call: TRBJ1-1
d_call: .

cdr3_aa: CASSLGGDTGRSPLHF
cdr3_nt: TGTGCCAGCAGCTTGGGGGGGGACACCGGGAGGTCACCCCTCCACTTT
clone_size: .
v_call: TRBV11-2
j_call: TRBJ1-6
d_call: .